This entry lists 13 T cell receptor beta chains sequenced from one sample in a study of blood T cell repertoires in COVID-19. TCRdb keeps only in-frame clones here, not all; method: immunoSEQ multiplex PCR. This sample yields fewer than 350,000 clones, of which 65% to 90% are seen a single time; around 6.9% belongs to the top ten. The sequencing sample was made of peripheral blood. The receptors were gathered from a human donor in a cohort sampled during active COVID-19.

The genes are TRBV14 and TRBJ2-5, with D possibly TRBD2 on 7 matching bases. Trimming took 2 bases from V and 1 from J, leaving 14 bases between them. From germline, CDR1 is SGHDN and CDR2 FVKESK. The CDR3 totals 16 residues. CDR3 DNA: TGTGCCAGCAGCCAAACCGGGGGGCGAGCCCAAGAGACCCAGTACTTC. Protein sequence: CASSQTGGRAQETQYF.

The rearrangement uses TRBV10-3 and TRBJ1-4, with a tentative D call TRBD1 (5 bases). In germline, CDR1 is ENHRY, CDR2 SYGVKD. Trimming left V 7 bases short and J 4 bases short, with 7 bases between. This CDR3 region has 12 residues. CDR3 sequence: CAIKTDNEKLFF. The CDR3 region has the DNA TGTGCCATCAAGACAGATAATGAAAAACTGTTTTTT.

Remarks on this clone: Within the sample, other DNA sequences also encode this same CDR3. V and J are TRBV30 and TRBJ1-5, with D unclear. With 3 bases removed from V and 0 bases from J, the gap between germline ends came to 6 bases. Germline CDR1 reads GTSNPN; CDR2 reads SVGIG (reference sequence). The CDR3 is 13 amino acids. Here the CDR3 reads CAWSQDSNQPQHF. The CDR3 bases are TGTGCCTGGAGCCAGGATAGCAATCAGCCCCAGCATTTT.

The rearrangement joins TRBV19 to TRBJ2-5, with a possible D match to TRBD1 (5 bases). The CDR3 is 16 amino acids. The V gene lost 0 bases and the J gene lost 2 bases, with 13 bases spanning the gap. CDR1 is LNHDA and CDR2 is SQIVND in the germline V gene (reference sequence). The CDR3 bases are TGTGCCAGTAGTATAGATGGTACAGGCGTACAAGAGACCCAGTACTTC. As protein: CASSIDGTGVQETQYF.

V usage is TRBV6-6 and J usage is TRBJ2-1, with D tentatively TRBD2 (5 bases). The V end was cut by 6 bases, the J end by 14 bases, with 17 bases between. The CDR3 runs to 12 residues. Germline CDR1 reads MNHNY; CDR2 reads SVGAGI (reference sequence). The CDR3 DNA sequence: TGTGCCAGCAGGGCTTCCGGGAAGTCCGAGTTCTTC. It codes for CASRASGKSEFF.

The CDR3 coding sequence is TGCGCCAGCAGCCGTTCGGACAGGGCCTATGGCTACACCTTC. Translated: CASSRSDRAYGYTF. The chain joins TRBV5-1 to TRBJ1-2; 8 bases match TRBD1. V was clipped by 4 bases and J by 4 bases; unmatched bases: 6. CDR1 and CDR2 (germline): SGHRS, YFSETQ. The CDR3 has 14 residues.

V is TRBV7-9 and J is TRBJ2-7, with TRBD1 matching over 8 bases. This CDR3 is built from 16 residues. The V and J ends lost 2 bases and 1 base, in that order; junction bases with no gene match: 7. Germline V gene data show CDR1 as SEHNR and CDR2 as FQNEAQ (reference sequence). CDR3 DNA sequence: TGTGCCAGCAGCTTACCCCGGGACAGGCCTTCCTACGAGCAGTACTTC. Amino acids: CASSLPRDRPSYEQYF.

The genes are TRBV30 and TRBJ1-6; D is possibly TRBD1 (5 bases). The CDR3 sequence is 15 residues long. The V gene lost 1 base and the J gene lost 9 bases, with 16 bases spanning the gap. The germline V gene has CDR1 GTSNPN and CDR2 SVGIG (reference sequence). CDR3: CAWSAQGGYGSPLHF. DNA for the CDR3: TGTGCCTGGAGTGCTCAGGGAGGGTACGGTTCACCCCTCCACTTT.

V is TRBV24-1 and J is TRBJ1-5; D is uncertain. This CDR3 is built from 12 residues. V was cut by 2 bases and J by 11 bases, with 9 bases left in between. Germline V gene sequence: CDR1 KGHDR, CDR2 SFDVKD. CDR3 DNA: TGTGCCACCAGTGATTCCCATCGGGCCCAGCATTTT. This sequence encodes CATSDSHRAQHF.

The rearrangement links TRBV6-2 or TRBV6-3 to TRBJ2-3, with 7 nucleotides matching TRBD2. CDR1 is MNHEY, CDR2 SVGEGT, per germline. Unmatched junction bases numbered 7, after V lost 2 bases and J lost 8 bases. The CDR3 loop spans 14 amino acids. The DNA of the CDR3 is TGTGCCAGCAGTTACAACCCGGGGGGTGGTACGCAGTATTTT. Amino acid sequence: CASSYNPGGGTQYF.

This clone was observed a few times. The chain employs TRBV5-1 and TRBJ2-1, with 8 positions matching TRBD2. The CDR3 covers 15 residues. V trimming: 0 bases; J trimming: 6 bases; junction bases outside the gene matches: 5. In germline, CDR1 is SGHRS, CDR2 YFSETQ. CDR3 nucleotide sequence: TGCGCCAGCAGCTTGGGCGGGGGGTTCGGCAATGAGCAGTTCTTC. Its translation: CASSLGGGFGNEQFF. The full variable domain, its missing parts supplied by reference TRBV5-1 and TRBJ2-1, is KAGVTQTPRYLIKTRGQQVTLSCSPISGHRSVSWYQQTPGQGLQFLFEYFSETQRNKGNFPGRFSGRQFSNSRSEMNVSTLELGDSALYLCASSLGGGFGNEQFFGPGTRLTVL.

In its sample, this clone was seen many times. The rearrangement uses TRBV29-1 and TRBJ1-1; 7 nucleotides agree with TRBD1. CDR1 is SQVTM, CDR2 ANQGSEA, per germline. Trimming took 6 bases from V and 4 from J; bases not matched to a gene: 11. The CDR3 contains 14 residues. CDR3 coding DNA: TGCAGCGTCCGCCGACAGGGTGGGAGCACTGAAGCTTTCTTT. Translating it yields CSVRRQGGSTEAFF.

The rearrangement links TRBV7-3 to TRBJ2-3; tentatively, D is TRBD1 (5 bases). Per the germline V gene, CDR1 is SGHTA and CDR2 is FQGTGA. CDR3 length: 14 amino acids. The V gene lost 4 bases and the J gene lost 1 base, with 9 bases spanning the gap. The CDR3 protein is CASSSRVGTDTQYF. As DNA, the CDR3 is TGTGCCAGCAGCTCCAGGGTAGGCACAGATACGCAGTATTTT.